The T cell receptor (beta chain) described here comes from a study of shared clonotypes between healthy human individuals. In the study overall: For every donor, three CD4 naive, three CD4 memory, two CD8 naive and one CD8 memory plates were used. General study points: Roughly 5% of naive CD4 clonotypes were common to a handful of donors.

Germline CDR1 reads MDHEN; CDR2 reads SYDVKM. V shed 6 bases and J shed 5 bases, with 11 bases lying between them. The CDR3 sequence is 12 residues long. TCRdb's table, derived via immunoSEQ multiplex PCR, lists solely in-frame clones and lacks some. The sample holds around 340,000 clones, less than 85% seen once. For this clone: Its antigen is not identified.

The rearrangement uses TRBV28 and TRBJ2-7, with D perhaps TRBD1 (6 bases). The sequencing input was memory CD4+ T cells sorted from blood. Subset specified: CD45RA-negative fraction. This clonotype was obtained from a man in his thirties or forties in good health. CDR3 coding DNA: TGTGCCAGCAGGGGACAACAGGACGAGCAGTACTTC. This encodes CASRGQQDEQYF.